Below are 3 T cell receptor beta chains sequenced from a single sample in a study of Ad26.COV2.S vaccination and SARS-CoV-2 variants. Generated by immunoSEQ multiplex PCR, the TCRdb table keeps only in-frame clones and is missing some. Among under 550,000 clones listed, approximately 88% were seen once. Documented treatment: about 20 received Ad26.COV2.S at low or high dose, single or two shots; about 5 received placebo; per-sample allocation not given. Sample collection was performed on day 63 after the first vaccine or placebo injection. The source was peripheral blood, collected in a trial of Ad26.COV2.S vaccine versus placebo. The source is a person between 18 and 60 years old who received the Ad26.COV2.S COVID-19 vaccine or a placebo.

The rearrangement joins TRBV12-5 to TRBJ1-1; 8 bases are shared with TRBD1. The CDR3 loop spans 18 amino acids. Germline V gene data show CDR1 as LGHNT and CDR2 as FRNRAP. The ends lost 0 bases at V and 5 bases at J; junction bases unmatched: 14. The CDR3 DNA reads as TGTGCTAGTGGTTTGGTGAGAGAGGGCCGGGACAGGCGGACTGAAGCTTTCTTT. Translating gives CASGLVREGRDRRTEAFF.

The chain employs TRBV28 and TRBJ2-7, with a weak D call TRBD1 (6 bases). Germline loops: CDR1 MDHEN, CDR2 SYDVKM. V was trimmed by 8 bases and J by 2 bases, leaving 16 bases between them. This CDR3 spans 14 amino acids. The CDR3: CASGVGHATYEQYF. In DNA form, the CDR3 reads TGTGCCAGCGGCGTGGGACACGCCACCTACGAGCAGTACTTC.

This clone was recorded only once. The chain joins TRBV11-2 to TRBJ1-1; D remains ambiguous. Trimming took 5 bases from V and 5 from J, leaving 21 bases between them. This CDR3 has 16 residues. Germline V CDR1 and CDR2: SGHAT, FQNNGV. The CDR3 nucleotides read TGTGCCAGCAGCGCGACCGCAGCCGAAGGACGGACTGAAGCTTTCTTT. It encodes CASSATAAEGRTEAFF.